Listed here are 26 T cell receptor beta chains from one sample, sequenced in a study of PD-1 blockade in classical Hodgkin lymphoma. Relapses following autologous stem cell transplantation were seen in all patients, with brentuximab vedotin exposure varying. Using immunoSEQ multiplex PCR, the repertoire was profiled, and TCRdb retains in-frame clones only, with some absent. The table records 25,000 to 35,000 clones, about 71% of them present only once. This specimen was peripheral blood mononuclear cells (PBMCs), taken before the second cycle of nivolumab. All receptors derive from a human donor with classical Hodgkin lymphoma.

The chain combines TRBV4-1 with TRBJ2-5, with D unresolved. The CDR3 spans 11 residues. CDR1 and CDR2 from the germline V gene are MGHRA and YSYEKL. Trimming removed 3 bases at V and 2 bases at J, with 1 base between. In nucleotides, the CDR3 is TGCGCCAGCAGCCATCAAGAGACCCAGTACTTC. This codes for CASSHQETQYF.

In its sample, this clone was seen a few times. In nucleotides, the CDR3 is TGCAGCGTTTATGGGCAGAAGGCAGATACGCAGTATTTT. Translating it yields CSVYGQKADTQYF. J is TRBJ2-3 and V is TRBV29-1; no clear D gene. Germline V gene sequence: CDR1 SQVTM, CDR2 ANQGSEA. V shed 5 bases and J shed 4 bases, with 13 bases lying between them. The CDR3 length is 13 residues.

The gene calls are TRBV6-6 and TRBJ1-6; D unresolved. Trimming removed 5 bases at V and 0 bases at J, with 5 bases between. CDR3 length equals 14 residues. Germline CDR1 MNHNY, CDR2 SVGAGI (reference sequence). The CDR3 bases are TGTGCCAGCAGTCGGGGCTCCTATAATTCACCCCTCCACTTT. As protein: CASSRGSYNSPLHF.

The chain carries TRBV5-1 and TRBJ2-1; no firm D call. The CDR3 length is 14 residues. Trimming took 0 bases from V and 2 from J, leaving 6 bases between them. Germline V gene data show CDR1 as SGHRS and CDR2 as YFSETQ. The CDR3 region is CASSLETAYNEQFF. CDR3 sequence (DNA): TGCGCCAGCAGCTTGGAAACCGCCTACAATGAGCAGTTCTTC.

This clone was observed a few times. V and J are TRBV4-1 and TRBJ1-4, with D possibly matching TRBD1 (6 bases). CDR1 is MGHRA and CDR2 is YSYEKL in the germline V gene. V was cut by 3 bases and J by 10 bases, with 15 bases left in between. The CDR3 is 14 amino acids. The CDR3 DNA sequence: TGCGCCAGCAGCCAGGACAGAAGTGCGAGAAAACTGTTTTTT. The encoded protein is CASSQDRSARKLFF.

This clone was observed a few times. This chain joins TRBV4-3 and TRBJ2-5; the match to TRBD2 covers 11 bases. This CDR3 is 15 amino acids long. J gave up 0 bases and V 4 bases, and 1 base lay outside the gene matches. Germline assignment: CDR1 LGHNA and CDR2 YSLEER. The CDR3 loop reads CASSLLAGDQETQYF. The DNA of the CDR3 is TGCGCCAGCAGCCTACTAGCGGGGGACCAAGAGACCCAGTACTTC.

The V gene is TRBV28, the J gene TRBJ2-7; 14 bases line up with TRBD2. Germline CDR1 and CDR2: MDHEN and SYDVKM. The junction had 10 bases not matched to a gene; V was cut back by 4 bases and J by 2 bases. The CDR3 is 18 amino acids. The CDR3 spells CASSSSGTSGGWAYEQYF. CDR3 in DNA: TGTGCCAGCAGTTCATCCGGGACTAGCGGGGGCTGGGCCTACGAGCAGTACTTC.

This clone came up a few times. The chain is built from TRBV5-1 and TRBJ2-7, with D perhaps matching TRBD2 (5 bases). Germline CDR1 reads SGHRS; CDR2 reads YFSETQ. CDR3 length: 16 amino acids. Trimming left V 4 bases short and J 0 bases short, with 17 bases between. The CDR3 DNA is TGCGCCAGCAGCCCGGACTCTGGCACATACTCCTACGAGCAGTACTTC. This codes for CASSPDSGTYSYEQYF. Supplemented by reference TRBV5-1 and TRBJ2-7, the full variable domain reads KAGVTQTPRYLIKTRGQQVTLSCSPISGHRSVSWYQQTPGQGLQFLFEYFSETQRNKGNFPGRFSGRQFSNSRSEMNVSTLELGDSALYLCASSPDSGTYSYEQYFGPGTRLTVT.

This clone was seen only a few times. The V call is TRBV27, the J call TRBJ2-3; 9 bases fit TRBD1. J lost 0 bases, V lost 4 bases, and 14 bases had no gene match. Looked up from germline, CDR1 is MNHEY and CDR2 is SMNVEV (reference sequence). This CDR3 has 19 residues. The CDR3 bases are TGTGCCAGCAGTTCAGGGACAGGGATAGTGGGAGCCAGCACAGATACGCAGTATTTT. This encodes CASSSGTGIVGASTDTQYF.

The rearrangement links TRBV9 to TRBJ2-7; 8 bases fit TRBD2. The junction had 5 bases not matched to a gene; V was cut back by 0 bases and J by 0 bases. The CDR3 runs 16 residues. Germline CDR1 reads SGDLS; CDR2 reads YYNGEE. CDR3 sequence reads: CASSVGPAGASYEQYF. The CDR3 DNA follows: TGTGCCAGCAGCGTAGGTCCAGCGGGGGCCTCCTACGAGCAGTACTTC. The full variable domain, in which reference TRBV9 and TRBJ2-7 provide the parts outside the CDR3, is DSGVTQTPKHLITATGQRVTLRCSPRSGDLSVYWYQQSLDQGLQFLIQYYNGEERAKGNILERFSAQQFPDLHSELNLSSLELGDSALYFCASSVGPAGASYEQYFGPGTRLTVT.

The chain couples TRBV5-4 to TRBJ2-3, with D possibly TRBD1 on 8 matching bases. There are 15 residues in the CDR3. Looked up from germline, CDR1 is SGHNT and CDR2 is YYREEE (reference sequence). Deletions cut 7 bases from V and 3 bases from J, with 18 bases between. The CDR3 here is CASRPQGGLTDTQYF. CDR3 bases: TGTGCCAGCCGTCCACAGGGGGGGCTGACAGATACGCAGTATTTT.

The gene calls are TRBV5-6 and TRBJ1-4, with no clear D. Trimming left V 1 base short and J 8 bases short, with 9 bases between. This CDR3 contains 13 residues. Germline V gives CDR1 SGHDT, CDR2 YYEEEE. CDR3 nucleotide sequence: TGTGCCAGCAGCTTGCGGGGAAGCGAAAAACTGTTTTTT. Residues: CASSLRGSEKLFF.

V usage is TRBV7-9 and J usage is TRBJ1-1, with D possibly TRBD1 on 5 matching bases. The CDR3 covers 12 residues. With 4 bases removed from V and 7 bases from J, the gap between germline ends came to 10 bases. Germline CDR1 reads SEHNR; CDR2 reads FQNEAQ (reference sequence). The CDR3 DNA sequence: TGTGCCAGCAGCTGGGGCGGGGATGAAGCTTTCTTT. Amino acids: CASSWGGDEAFF.

This clone was picked up a small number of times. This is likely a read error, given that the CDR3 carries no conserved phenylalanine or tryptophan at its end. Because the CDR3's place on the DNA is in doubt, the DNA is left out and the CDR3 is given as listed by TCRdb. V is TRBV4-1 and J is TRBJ2-4. Germline V CDR1 and CDR2: MGHRA, YSYEKL. Counting both end residues, the CDR3 totals 12 amino acids. CDR3 sequence reads: CASSQDGTDVRI.

The chain couples TRBV18 to TRBJ1-4; TRBD1 is a possible D gene (6 bases). The length of the CDR3 is 13 residues. Trimming took off 6 bases at V and 5 bases at J, with 10 bases between the two ends. Germline V gene data show CDR1 as KGHSH and CDR2 as LQKENI. The CDR3 reads CASSDSLNEKLFF. CDR3 bases: TGTGCCAGCTCGGACAGCCTAAATGAAAAACTGTTTTTT. Combining the CDR3 with reference TRBV18 and TRBJ1-4 gives the whole variable domain NAGVMQNPRHLVRRRGQEARLRCSPMKGHSHVYWYRQLPEEGLKFMVYLQKENIIDESGMPKERFSAEFPKEGPSILRIQQVVRGDSAAYFCASSDSLNEKLFFGSGTQLSVL.

This chain links TRBV29-1 with TRBJ1-1, with no clear D. CDR1 is SQVTM and CDR2 is ANQGSEA in the germline V gene. The germline V and J ends were trimmed by 4 bases and 1 base, with 7 bases remaining between them. The CDR3 consists of 12 residues. CDR3 in amino acids: CSVVDGNTEAFF. The CDR3 DNA reads as TGCAGCGTTGTGGACGGGAACACTGAAGCTTTCTTT.

Worth noting for this clone: This CDR3 is also generated by other DNA sequences in the sample. The rearrangement links TRBV7-9 to TRBJ2-7; D gene uncertain. Germline CDR1 reads SEHNR; CDR2 reads FQNEAQ (reference sequence). V shed 4 bases and J shed 3 bases, with 4 bases lying between them. The CDR3 is 11 amino acids. The CDR3 coding sequence is TGTGCCAGCAGCTCCGACTACGAGCAGTACTTC. Protein: CASSSDYEQYF.

The genes are TRBV11-2 and TRBJ2-1; D is ambiguous. CDR1 is SGHAT, CDR2 FQNNGV, per germline. This CDR3 has 15 amino acids. Trimming removed 7 bases from V and 0 bases from J, with 13 bases in between. In DNA form, the CDR3 reads TGTGCCAGCAACCCTCGGATCAGCTCCTACAATGAGCAGTTCTTC. Translating gives CASNPRISSYNEQFF.

The V and J genes are TRBV27 and TRBJ1-6, with 7 bases matching TRBD1. The CDR3 is 16 amino acids. Per the germline V gene, CDR1 is MNHEY and CDR2 is SMNVEV (reference sequence). V trimming: 3 bases; J trimming: 11 bases; junction bases outside the gene matches: 13. As DNA, the CDR3 is TGTGCCAGCAGTTTCTCCGTCCCGGGACAGCCGGCACCCCTCCACTTT. It yields the protein CASSFSVPGQPAPLHF.

The chain employs TRBV5-1 and TRBJ2-5, with 8 positions matching TRBD2. CDR1 is SGHRS and CDR2 is YFSETQ in the germline V gene. The CDR3 is 15 amino acids. The ends lost 0 bases at V and 5 bases at J; junction bases unmatched: 6. The CDR3 DNA sequence: TGCGCCAGCAGCTTGGGAGCGGGGGACCCGGAGACCCAGTACTTC. Translating it yields CASSLGAGDPETQYF.

The J gene is TRBJ1-1, the V gene TRBV9; a possible D gene is TRBD1 (6 bases). The V end was cut by 3 bases, the J end by 0 bases, with 9 bases between. Germline V CDR1 and CDR2: SGDLS, YYNGEE. This CDR3 contains 14 residues. CDR3 in amino acids: CASSAQGLNTEAFF. The CDR3 bases are TGTGCCAGCAGCGCTCAGGGGCTGAACACTGAAGCTTTCTTT.

The rearrangement links TRBV19 to TRBJ2-1, with 9 bases aligning to TRBD2. In germline, CDR1 is LNHDA, CDR2 SQIVND (reference sequence). The V segment lost 1 base and the J segment 9 bases; nucleotides outside the gene matches: 10. The CDR3 consists of 16 residues. The CDR3 here is CASSIVQASGDGEQFF. The CDR3 region has the DNA TGTGCCAGTAGTATAGTTCAGGCTAGCGGGGATGGTGAGCAGTTCTTC.

V is TRBV10-3 and J is TRBJ2-1; the match to TRBD1 covers 11 bases. The CDR3 runs to 16 residues. The J segment lost 5 bases and the V segment lost 5 bases, leaving 8 bases of the junction unmatched. The germline CDR1 and CDR2 sequences are ENHRY and SYGVKD. CDR3 coding DNA: TGTGCCATCAGTAGCACCGGGACAGGGGGTAACAATGAGCAGTTCTTC. Protein sequence: CAISSTGTGGNNEQFF.

The chain employs TRBV5-1 and TRBJ2-7, with D perhaps being TRBD1 or TRBD2 (5 bases each). The V gene lost 4 bases and the J gene lost 7 bases, with 18 bases spanning the gap. The CDR3 runs 14 residues. The germline gives CDR1 SGHRS, CDR2 YFSETQ. The CDR3 coding sequence is TGCGCCAGCAGCGCACGGGACCCCCGAGCAGAGCAGTACTTC. This sequence encodes CASSARDPRAEQYF.

The gene calls are TRBV4-2 and TRBJ2-1; 9 bases align to TRBD2. The V gene end was trimmed by 0 bases and the J gene end by 9 bases; junction bases not matched to a gene: 6. Looked up from germline, CDR1 is LGHNA and CDR2 is YNFKEQ. The CDR3 runs 15 residues. CDR3 amino acids: CASSQDQRGAGEQFF. The DNA for the CDR3 is TGTGCCAGCAGCCAAGATCAGCGGGGGGCGGGTGAGCAGTTCTTC.

Here the CDR3 DNA reads TGTGCCACCAGCAGCCCAAAGGGGGCCGGGGGAAACATTCAGTACTTC. The encoded protein is CATSSPKGAGGNIQYF. The rearrangement links TRBV15 to TRBJ2-4; tentatively, D is TRBD1 (7 bases). The CDR3 extends over 16 amino acids. V was cut by 3 bases and J by 6 bases, with 18 bases left in between. The V gene's germline CDR1 is LNHNV and CDR2 YYDKDF (reference sequence). Supplemented by reference TRBV15 and TRBJ2-4, the full variable domain reads DAMVIQNPRYQVTQFGKPVTLSCSQTLNHNVMYWYQQKSSQAPKLLFHYYDKDFNNEADTPDNFQSRRPNTSFCFLDIRSPGLGDTAMYLCATSSPKGAGGNIQYFGAGTRLSVL.